This TCR beta chain came from a study of T cell repertoires in aging, cancer and after chemotherapy. The template was genomic DNA from peripheral blood, not RNA. In germline, CDR1 is LNHDA, CDR2 SQIVND (reference sequence). This CDR3 has 18 amino acids. V gave up 6 bases and J gave up 0 bases, with 21 bases separating them. By frequency in the sample, this clonotype is medium-sized (0.01 to 0.1%). Multiplex touch-down PCR with TRB-A/B primers amplified rearranged V-D-J TRB sequences. TCRdb itself ran the multiplex PCR reads through MiXCR, one entry per CDR3 protein. The sample has 11,000 or so distinct CDR3 sequences, roughly 25% seen once.

The source material was blood. The chain is built from TRBV19 and TRBJ1-3; D is uncertain. This clonotype was sampled from a human donor in good health. The CDR3 bases are TGTGCCAGTAGACCCCGGTCGGGAAAAGGTAGCTCTGGAAACACCATATATTTT. This gives the protein CASRPRSGKGSSGNTIYF. The whole variable domain, remainder taken from reference TRBV19 and TRBJ1-3, is DGGITQSPKYLFRKEGQNVTLSCEQNLNHDAMYWYRQDPGQGLRLIYYSQIVNDFQKGDIAEGYSVSREKKESFPLTVTSAQKNPTAFYLCASRPRSGKGSSGNTIYFGEGSWLTVV.